Presented here are 8 T cell receptor beta chains from one specimen sequenced in a study of T cell responses to AZD1222 COVID-19 vaccine. Using immunoSEQ multiplex PCR, the repertoire was profiled, and TCRdb retains in-frame clones only, with some absent. Here the sample spans roughly 120,000 clones, about 82% being singletons. Specimen: peripheral blood, collected 28 days after the second AZD1222 dose. The source of these receptors is an adult who received the AZD1222 COVID-19 vaccine.

This rearrangement joins TRBV5-6 to TRBJ2-1; the D is unclear. V lost 3 bases and J lost 5, with 3 bases in between. This CDR3 comprises 11 residues. Germline V gene data show CDR1 as SGHDT and CDR2 as YYEEEE. CDR3 sequence reads: CASSWNNEQFF. The CDR3 coding sequence is TGTGCCAGCAGCTGGAACAATGAGCAGTTCTTC. The full variable domain, completed using reference TRBV5-6 and TRBJ2-1, is DAGVTQSPTHLIKTRGQQVTLRCSPKSGHDTVSWYQQALGQGPQFIFQYYEEEERQRGNFPDRFSGHQFPNYSSELNVNALLLGDSALYLCASSWNNEQFFGPGTRLTVL.

The gene calls are TRBV5-1 and TRBJ2-5; 9 positions match TRBD2. CDR1 and CDR2 from the germline V gene are SGHRS and YFSETQ. The CDR3 is 17 amino acids. The trim removed 4 bases at V and 5 bases at J, leaving 15 bases unmatched. The CDR3 sequence is CASSLNLGGRGGETQYF. CDR3 bases: TGCGCCAGCAGCCTCAACCTAGGCGGGAGGGGCGGGGAGACCCAGTACTTC.

The rearrangement links TRBV7-6 to TRBJ2-3; D perhaps matches TRBD2 (7 bases). The CDR3 sequence is 17 residues long. Germline CDR1 and CDR2: SGHVS and FNYEAQ. V lost 5 bases and J 2 bases, leaving 20 bases between the germline ends. DNA for the CDR3: TGTGCCAGCAGCCCAGGGGTCACTAGCGCATTCACAGATACGCAGTATTTT. As protein: CASSPGVTSAFTDTQYF.

The chain uses TRBV2 and TRBJ1-4; 10 bases map to TRBD1. Germline V gene data show CDR1 as SNHLY and CDR2 as FYNNEI. The CDR3 contains 16 residues. The V and J ends lost 0 bases and 8 bases, in that order; junction bases with no gene match: 6. CDR3 region: CASSEARQGAGEKLFF. The CDR3 DNA is TGTGCCAGCAGTGAAGCGAGACAGGGGGCAGGGGAAAAACTGTTTTTT.

The CDR3 coding sequence is TGTGCCAGCAGTACGTGGCGACAGGGTTCCTATGGCTACACCTTC. It is translated as CASSTWRQGSYGYTF. V and J are TRBV6-2 or TRBV6-3 and TRBJ1-2; 7 nucleotides line up with TRBD1. With 5 bases clipped from V and 4 bases from J, the junction kept 10 bases outside the gene matches. The CDR3 has 15 amino acids. Germline V gene sequence: CDR1 MNHEY, CDR2 SVGEGT.

This sequence joins TRBV24-1 and TRBJ2-1, with a weak D call TRBD1 (6 bases). Looked up from germline, CDR1 is KGHDR and CDR2 is SFDVKD. Trimming removed 6 bases from V and 15 bases from J, with 29 bases in between. The CDR3 totals 16 residues. CDR3 DNA: TGTGCCACCAGTTTTACCTACACAGGACAGATACGTCGATGGTTCTTC. Translating it yields CATSFTYTGQIRRWFF.

The rearrangement links TRBV3-1 (or the pseudogene TRBV3-2) to TRBJ2-7; 11 bases line up with TRBD2. The J segment lost 4 bases and the V segment lost 3 bases, leaving 2 bases of the junction unmatched. The CDR3 spans 14 residues. CDR1 is LGHDT, CDR2 YNNKEL, per germline (reference sequence). This chain's CDR3 is CASSQTSGNYEQYF. CDR3 sequence (DNA): TGTGCCAGCAGCCAGACTAGCGGGAATTACGAGCAGTACTTC.

The V gene is TRBV7-8, the J gene TRBJ1-1; D is undetermined. The CDR3 covers 13 residues. CDR1 and CDR2 (germline): SGHVS, FQNEAQ. The V end was cut by 1 base, the J end by 7 bases, with 10 bases between. The CDR3 sequence is CASSLEFRGEAFF. The CDR3 DNA is TGTGCCAGCAGCTTAGAGTTCCGGGGTGAAGCTTTCTTT.